This record looks at one TCR beta chain sequence and its context. Its target is not known. TCRdb ran MiXCR on the reads and lists one entry per CDR3 protein. The table records 150,000 to 200,000 distinct CDR3 sequences, under 20% of them present only once. The sample comes from a study of T cell repertoires in cytomegalovirus infection. Turning to the study itself: Matching HLA type and CMV infection were both indicated by public TCR beta signatures. Findings of the study overall: CMV carriers having the relevant HLA were flagged by cumulative public TCR beta family frequency. In two of eight donors, the top clonotype was HLA-C-restricted CMV-specific.

V dropped 4 bases and J dropped 1; count of bases not matched to a gene: 3. This CDR3 spans 15 amino acids. Germline loops: CDR1 MNHEY, CDR2 SMNVEV (reference sequence). Material: CD8+ T cells from PBMCs. The TCR originated in a human donor in good health (CMV status not recorded). Some clones in this sample may be carry-over from other donors' samples. This chain links TRBV27 with TRBJ2-1; 8 bases fit TRBD2. Here the CDR3 DNA reads TGTGCCAGCAGTTACGAGCGGGGGTCCTACAATGAGCAGTTCTTC. It encodes CASSYERGSYNEQFF.